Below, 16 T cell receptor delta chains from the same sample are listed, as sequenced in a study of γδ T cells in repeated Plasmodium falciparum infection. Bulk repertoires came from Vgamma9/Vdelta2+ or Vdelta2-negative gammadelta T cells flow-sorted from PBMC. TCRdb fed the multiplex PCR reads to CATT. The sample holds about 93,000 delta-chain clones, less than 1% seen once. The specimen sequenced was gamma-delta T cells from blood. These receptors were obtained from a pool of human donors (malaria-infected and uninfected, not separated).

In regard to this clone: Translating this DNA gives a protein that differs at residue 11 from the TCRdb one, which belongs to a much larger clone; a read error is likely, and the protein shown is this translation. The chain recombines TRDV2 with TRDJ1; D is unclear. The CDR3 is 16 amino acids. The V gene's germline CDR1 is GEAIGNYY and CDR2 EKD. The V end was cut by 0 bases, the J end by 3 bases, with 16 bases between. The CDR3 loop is CACDTVGAPYADKLIF. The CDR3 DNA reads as TGTGCCTGTGACACCGTCGGGGCACCTTACGCCGATAAACTCATCTTT.

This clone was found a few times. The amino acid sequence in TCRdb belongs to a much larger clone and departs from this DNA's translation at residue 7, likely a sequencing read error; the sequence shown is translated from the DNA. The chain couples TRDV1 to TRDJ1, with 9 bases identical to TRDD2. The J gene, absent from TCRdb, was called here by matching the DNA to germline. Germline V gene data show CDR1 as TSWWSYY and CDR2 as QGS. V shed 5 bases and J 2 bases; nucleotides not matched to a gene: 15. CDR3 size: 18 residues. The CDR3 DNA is TGTGCTCTTGGGAGTGCCTTCCTACTGGGGAAAGGAACCGATAAACTCATCTTT. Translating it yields CALGSAFLLGKGTDKLIF.

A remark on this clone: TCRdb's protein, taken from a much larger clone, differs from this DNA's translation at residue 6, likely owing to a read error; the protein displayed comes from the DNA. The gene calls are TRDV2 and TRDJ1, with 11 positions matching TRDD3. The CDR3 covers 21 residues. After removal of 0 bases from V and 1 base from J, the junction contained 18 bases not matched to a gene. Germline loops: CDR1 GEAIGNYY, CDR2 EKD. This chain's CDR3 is CACDTILLGDKRGRSTDKLIF. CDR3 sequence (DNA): TGTGCCTGTGACACCATTCTACTGGGGGATAAAAGGGGTCGGAGCACCGATAAACTCATCTTT.

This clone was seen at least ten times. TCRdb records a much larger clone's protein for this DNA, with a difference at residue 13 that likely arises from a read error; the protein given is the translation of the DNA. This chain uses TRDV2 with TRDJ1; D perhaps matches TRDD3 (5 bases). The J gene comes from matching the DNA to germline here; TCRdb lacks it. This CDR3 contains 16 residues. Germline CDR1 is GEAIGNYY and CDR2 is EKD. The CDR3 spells CACDTVDGGRADRLIF. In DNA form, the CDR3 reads TGTGCCTGTGACACCGTCGACGGGGGTAGGGCGGATAGACTCATCTTT.

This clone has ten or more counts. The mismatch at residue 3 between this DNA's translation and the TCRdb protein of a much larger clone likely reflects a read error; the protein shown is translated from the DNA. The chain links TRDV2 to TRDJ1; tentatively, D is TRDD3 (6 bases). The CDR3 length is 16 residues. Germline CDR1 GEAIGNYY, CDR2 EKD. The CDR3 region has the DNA TGTGCCCGTGACACGGTGGGAGGGGGACCCACCGATAAACTCATCTTT. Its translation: CARDTVGGGPTDKLIF.

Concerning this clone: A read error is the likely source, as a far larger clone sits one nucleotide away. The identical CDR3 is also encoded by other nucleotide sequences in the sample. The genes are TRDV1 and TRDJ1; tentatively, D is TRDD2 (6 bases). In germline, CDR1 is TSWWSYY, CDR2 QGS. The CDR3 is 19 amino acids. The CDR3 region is CALGELVLPPGWNTDKLIF. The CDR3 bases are TGTGCTCTCGGGGAACTTGTACTTCCTCCCGGATGGAACACCGATAAACTCATCTTT.

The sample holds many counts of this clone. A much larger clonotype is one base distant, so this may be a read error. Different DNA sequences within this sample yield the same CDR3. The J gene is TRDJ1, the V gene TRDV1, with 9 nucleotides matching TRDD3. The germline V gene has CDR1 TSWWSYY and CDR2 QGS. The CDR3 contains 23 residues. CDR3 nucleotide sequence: TGTGCTCTTGGGAGGATCGTTCCTAAGTGGGGCCGGATGATGGGGGGATACACCGATAAACTCATCTTC. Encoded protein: CALGRIVPKWGRMMGGYTDKLIF.

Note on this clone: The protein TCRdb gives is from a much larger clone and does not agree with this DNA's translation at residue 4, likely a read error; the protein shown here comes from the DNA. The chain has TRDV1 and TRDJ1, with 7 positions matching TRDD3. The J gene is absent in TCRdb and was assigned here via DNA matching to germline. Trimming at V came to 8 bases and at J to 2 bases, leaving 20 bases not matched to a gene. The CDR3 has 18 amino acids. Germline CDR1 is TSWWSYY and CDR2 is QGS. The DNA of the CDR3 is TGTGCTCTTAGGAGTGCCTCCCTACTGGGGAAAGGAACCGATAAACTCATCTTT. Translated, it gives CALRSASLLGKGTDKLIF.

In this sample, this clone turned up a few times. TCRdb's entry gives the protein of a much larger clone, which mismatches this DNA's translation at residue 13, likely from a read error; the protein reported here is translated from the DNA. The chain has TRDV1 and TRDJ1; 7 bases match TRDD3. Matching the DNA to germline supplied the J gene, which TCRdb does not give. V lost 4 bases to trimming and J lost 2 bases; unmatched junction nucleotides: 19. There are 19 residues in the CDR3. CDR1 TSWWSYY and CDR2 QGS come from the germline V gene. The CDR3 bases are TGTGCTCTTGGGGCCCAGGGCTCCTTCGTCTGGGGGGGTACCGATAAACTCATCTTT. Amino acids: CALGAQGSFVWGGTDKLIF.

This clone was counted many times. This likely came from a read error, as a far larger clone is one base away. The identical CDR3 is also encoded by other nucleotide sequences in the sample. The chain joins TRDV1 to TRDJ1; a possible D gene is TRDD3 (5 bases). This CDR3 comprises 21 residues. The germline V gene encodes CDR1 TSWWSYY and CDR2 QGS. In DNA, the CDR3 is TGTGCTCTAGGGGAACCCCCTTTACACGTACGGGGTACATTATACACCGATAAACTCATCTTT. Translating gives CALGEPPLHVRGTLYTDKLIF.

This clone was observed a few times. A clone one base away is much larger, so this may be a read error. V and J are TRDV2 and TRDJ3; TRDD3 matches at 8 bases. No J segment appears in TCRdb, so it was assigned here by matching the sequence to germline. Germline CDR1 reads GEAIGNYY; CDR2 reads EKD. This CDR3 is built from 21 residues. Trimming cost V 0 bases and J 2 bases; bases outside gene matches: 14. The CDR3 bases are TGTGCCTGTGACACCGGGTGGGGGATGCCCCAAACCCCCTGGGACACCCGACAGATGTTTTTC. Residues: CACDTGWGMPQTPWDTRQMFF.

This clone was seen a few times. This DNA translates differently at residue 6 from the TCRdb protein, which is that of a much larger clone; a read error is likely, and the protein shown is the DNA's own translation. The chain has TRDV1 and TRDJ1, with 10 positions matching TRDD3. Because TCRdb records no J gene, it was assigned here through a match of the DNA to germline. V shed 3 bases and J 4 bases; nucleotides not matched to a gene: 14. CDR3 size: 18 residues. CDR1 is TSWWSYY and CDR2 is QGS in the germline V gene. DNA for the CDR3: TGTGCTCTTGGGGAGCTTACTACTGGGGGATCAAGCGTCGATAAACTCATCTTT. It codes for CALGELTTGGSSVDKLIF.

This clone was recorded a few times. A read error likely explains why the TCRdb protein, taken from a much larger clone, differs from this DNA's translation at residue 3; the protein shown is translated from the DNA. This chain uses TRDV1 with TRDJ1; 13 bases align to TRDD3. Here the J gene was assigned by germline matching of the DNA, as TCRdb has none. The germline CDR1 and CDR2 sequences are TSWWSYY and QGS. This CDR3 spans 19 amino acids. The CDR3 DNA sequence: TGTGCTCCTGGGGATTTCCGGTACTGGGGGATACGTAACACCGATAAACTCATCTTT. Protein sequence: CAPGDFRYWGIRNTDKLIF.

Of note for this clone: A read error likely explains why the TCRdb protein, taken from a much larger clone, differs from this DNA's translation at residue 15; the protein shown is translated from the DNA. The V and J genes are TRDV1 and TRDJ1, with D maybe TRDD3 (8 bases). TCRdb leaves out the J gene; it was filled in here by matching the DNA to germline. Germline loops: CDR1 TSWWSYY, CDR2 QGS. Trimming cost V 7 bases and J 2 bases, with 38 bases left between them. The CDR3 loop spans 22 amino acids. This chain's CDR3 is CALAAPFLRQPVLGGTTDKLIF. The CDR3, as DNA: TGTGCTCTTGCCGCCCCTTTCCTACGTCAGCCCGTACTGGGGGGTACGACCGATAAACTCATCTTT.

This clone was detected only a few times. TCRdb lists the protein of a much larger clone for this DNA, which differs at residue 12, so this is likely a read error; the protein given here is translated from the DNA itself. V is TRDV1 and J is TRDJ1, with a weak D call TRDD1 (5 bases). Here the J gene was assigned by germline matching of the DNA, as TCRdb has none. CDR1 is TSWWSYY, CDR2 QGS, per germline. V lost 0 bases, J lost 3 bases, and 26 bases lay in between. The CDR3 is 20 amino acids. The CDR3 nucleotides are TGTGCTCTTGGGGAACTAGGGCCCTATGGCAATAGCCACCAAGCCGATAAACTCATCTTT. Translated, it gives CALGELGPYGNSHQADKLIF.

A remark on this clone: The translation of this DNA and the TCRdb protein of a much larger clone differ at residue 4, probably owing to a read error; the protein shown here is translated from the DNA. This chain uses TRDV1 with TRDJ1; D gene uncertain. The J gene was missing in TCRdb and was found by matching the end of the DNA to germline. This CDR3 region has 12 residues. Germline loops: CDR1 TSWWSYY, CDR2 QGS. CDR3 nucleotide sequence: TGTGCTCTTTGGGAATTGCGGTATAAACTCATCTTT. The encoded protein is CALWELRYKLIF.